These 26 T cell receptor beta chains originate from one sample sequenced in a study of T cells in Graves' hyperthyroidism and ophthalmopathy. Authors of the study amplified TCR beta CDR3 regions from RNA transcripts. In the first-round RT-PCR of the TCR CDR3, the HTBI primer set was used. TCRdb independently ran MiXCR on the multiplex PCR reads; one entry per CDR3 protein. Of 350,000 to 400,000 distinct CDR3 sequences listed, about 18% are singletons. Sequencing was carried out using blood. The source of these receptors is a woman between 18 and 30 years old with Graves' hyperthyroidism.

The table lists this clonotype with many counts. V usage is TRBV9 and J usage is TRBJ2-5; D gene uncertain. Germline V CDR1 and CDR2: SGDLS, YYNGEE. V was trimmed by 4 bases and J by 5 bases, leaving 18 bases between them. The CDR3 is made up of 15 amino acids. Written as DNA, the CDR3 is TGTGCCAGCAGCTCTTGGGTAGGGTCGGACGAGACCCAGTACTTC. Its protein product is CASSSWVGSDETQYF. Filled out from reference TRBV9 and TRBJ2-5, the complete variable domain reads DSGVTQTPKHLITATGQRVTLRCSPRSGDLSVYWYQQSLDQGLQFLIQYYNGEERAKGNILERFSAQQFPDLHSELNLSSLELGDSALYFCASSSWVGSDETQYFGPGTRLLVL.

This clonotype occurred a few times. This sequence joins TRBV7-9 and TRBJ2-5; 12 nucleotides align to TRBD2. The CDR3 length is 15 residues. Unmatched junction bases numbered 5, after V lost 4 bases and J lost 5 bases. Germline V gives CDR1 SEHNR, CDR2 FQNEAQ (reference sequence). The CDR3 region is CASSSRLAGDETQYF. The CDR3 DNA reads TGTGCCAGCAGCTCTCGACTAGCGGGGGACGAGACCCAGTACTTC.

Many counts were recorded for this clonotype. The chain employs TRBV7-8 and TRBJ2-5, with D unresolved. This CDR3 is 13 amino acids long. Trimming pared 5 bases from V and 2 bases from J, leaving 9 bases between. In germline, CDR1 is SGHVS, CDR2 FQNEAQ. The CDR3 region has the DNA TGTGCCAGCAGCCTCAGAATTCAAGAGACCCAGTACTTC. Its translation is CASSLRIQETQYF.

The chain recombines TRBV28 with TRBJ1-3; TRBD1 might be the D (5 bases). There are 14 residues in the CDR3. V lost 6 bases, J lost 2 bases, and 11 bases lay in between. The germline V gene encodes CDR1 MDHEN and CDR2 SYDVKM. CDR3 DNA sequence: TGTGCCAGCAGCCTGGACACTACTGGAAACACCATATATTTT. Residues: CASSLDTTGNTIYF.

This clonotype was found many times. This chain uses TRBV10-3 with TRBJ2-7; 12 nucleotides line up with TRBD1. Germline-derived CDR1 and CDR2 are ENHRY and SYGVKD. Germline trimming cut 8 bases from V and 7 bases from J; bases unmatched to any gene: 9. This CDR3 has 14 residues. The CDR3 spells CAIGEGQGAWEQYF. The CDR3 region has the DNA TGTGCCATCGGCGAGGGACAGGGGGCGTGGGAGCAGTACTTC.

This clonotype appeared many times. This chain connects TRBV12-3 or TRBV12-4 to TRBJ1-2; TRBD1 might be the D (5 bases). Trimming took 2 bases from V and 4 from J, leaving 11 bases between them. This CDR3 has 14 amino acids. The CDR3 sequence: CASSLIAGSYGYTF. The CDR3 DNA sequence: TGTGCCAGCAGTTTAATAGCAGGGTCCTATGGCTACACCTTC.

This clonotype was counted only a few times. Being one base from a much bigger clone, this may be a read error. The CDR3 end shows no conserved phenylalanine or tryptophan, and so a read error is likely. V usage is TRBV5-1 and J usage is TRBJ1-1, with no clear D. Looked up from germline, CDR1 is SGHRS and CDR2 is YFSETQ. The CDR3 length is 14 residues. The V end was cut by 5 bases, the J end by 5 bases, with 16 bases between. As DNA, the CDR3 is TGCGCCAGCAGTGAGTACAGTGGGAGAACTGAAGCTTTCCTT. This translates into CASSEYSGRTEAFL.

The J gene is TRBJ1-2, the V gene TRBV6-1; no clear D gene. Germline-derived CDR1 and CDR2 are MNHNS and SASEGT. With 6 bases removed from V and 0 bases from J, the gap between germline ends came to 8 bases. The CDR3 has 13 amino acids. The CDR3 sequence: CASRTDANYGYTF. The CDR3 DNA sequence: TGTGCCAGCAGAACCGACGCTAACTATGGCTACACCTTC.

This clonotype has a count of ten or more. The chain employs TRBV7-2 and TRBJ2-5, with TRBD2 matching over 9 bases. The germline gives CDR1 SGHTA, CDR2 FQGNSA. Unmatched junction bases numbered 3, after V lost 1 base and J lost 0 bases. The CDR3 spans 16 residues. CDR3 DNA sequence: TGTGCCAGCAGCTTAGAGGCGGGGGGGTACCAAGAGACCCAGTACTTC. Translating it yields CASSLEAGGYQETQYF.

This clonotype was picked up many times. The rearrangement links TRBV2 to TRBJ2-2; 7 nucleotides agree with TRBD2. With 7 bases clipped from V and 6 bases from J, the junction kept 8 bases outside the gene matches. Germline values: CDR1 SNHLY, CDR2 FYNNEI. This CDR3 region has 14 residues. CDR3 nucleotide sequence: TGTGCCAGCATACGGGACTATGGCCCCGGGGAGCTGTTTTTT. It yields the protein CASIRDYGPGELFF.

The rearrangement joins TRBV20-1 to TRBJ1-2; no definite D call. The germline gives CDR1 DFQATT, CDR2 SNEGSKA (reference sequence). The CDR3 has 10 residues. V was trimmed by 1 base and J by 7 bases, leaving 4 bases between them. In nucleotides, the CDR3 is TGCAGTGCTAGAGCAGCTGGCTACACCTTC. It translates to CSARAAGYTF.

Note on this clonotype: It may be a read error: a sequence one base away is much more abundant. J is TRBJ1-5 and V is TRBV6-2 or TRBV6-3; D is undetermined. CDR3 length equals 11 residues. In germline, CDR1 is MNHEY, CDR2 SVGEGT. Deletions cut 6 bases from V and 9 bases from J, with 9 bases between. The CDR3 sequence: CASSYLGPQHF. For the CDR3, the DNA is TGTGCCAGCAGCTACCTGGGGCCCCAGCATTTT.

This clonotype has at least ten counts. V is TRBV6-5 and J is TRBJ2-7; TRBD2 is a possible D gene (6 bases). The CDR3 totals 14 residues. CDR1 MNHEY and CDR2 SVGAGI come from the germline V gene. Trimming stripped 5 bases from V and 7 bases from J, with 18 bases between. CDR3 sequence reads: CASSPEGTYGEQYF. The CDR3 nucleotides read TGTGCCAGCAGTCCGGAGGGGACCTATGGGGAGCAGTACTTC.

In its sample, this clonotype was seen many times. V usage is TRBV30 and J usage is TRBJ1-4; TRBD1 agrees at 10 bases. V lost 7 bases to trimming and J lost 5 bases; unmatched junction nucleotides: 7. This CDR3 spans 14 amino acids. Germline CDR1 and CDR2: GTSNPN and SVGIG (reference sequence). CDR3 in amino acids: CASAPGQGNEKLFF. DNA of the CDR3: TGTGCCTCGGCTCCGGGACAGGGGAATGAAAAACTGTTTTTT.

This clonotype has ten or more counts. This chain uses TRBV11-2 with TRBJ2-6; perhaps TRBD1 as D (5 bases). The germline V and J ends were trimmed by 0 bases and 2 bases, with 5 bases remaining between them. The CDR3 loop spans 15 amino acids. From germline, CDR1 is SGHAT and CDR2 FQNNGV. The CDR3 reads CASSLDRAGANVLTF. The CDR3, as DNA: TGTGCCAGCAGCTTAGACAGGGCTGGGGCCAACGTCCTGACTTTC.

This clonotype has just a few counts. The chain combines TRBV11-2 with TRBJ2-3; D call uncertain. This CDR3 is built from 16 residues. V lost 2 bases to trimming and J lost 5 bases, with 17 bases between them. Looked up from germline, CDR1 is SGHAT and CDR2 is FQNNGV. The CDR3, as DNA: TGTGCCAGCAGCTTAATTTCCAAACGGCACGGAGATACGCAGTATTTT. Amino acids: CASSLISKRHGDTQYF. The complete variable domain, with remaining parts taken from reference TRBV11-2 and TRBJ2-3, reads EAGVAQSPRYKIIEKRQSVAFWCNPISGHATLYWYQQILGQGPKLLIQFQNNGVVDDSQLPKDRFSAERLKGVDSTLKIQPAKLEDSAVYLCASSLISKRHGDTQYFGPGTRLTVL.

This clonotype was counted many times. The chain carries TRBV13 and TRBJ1-2; a possible D gene is TRBD1 (5 bases). CDR1 PRHDT and CDR2 FYEKMQ come from the germline V gene (reference sequence). V lost 5 bases and J 7 bases, leaving 14 bases between the germline ends. The CDR3 is made up of 13 amino acids. CDR3 sequence reads: CASSRTGRGGYTF. In DNA, the CDR3 is TGTGCCAGCAGCCGGACGGGGAGGGGTGGCTACACCTTC.

This chain links TRBV6-5 with TRBJ1-6, with a possible D match to TRBD1 (5 bases). CDR3 length: 14 residues. Germline loops: CDR1 MNHEY, CDR2 SVGAGI. V lost 0 bases and J 8 bases, leaving 8 bases between the germline ends. CDR3 residues: CASSYSGVDSPLHF. The CDR3 DNA reads TGTGCCAGCAGTTACTCAGGGGTGGATTCACCCCTCCACTTT.

At least ten counts were recorded for this clonotype. This chain links TRBV2 with TRBJ1-2; the match to TRBD1 covers 8 bases. The CDR3 sequence is 16 residues long. CDR1 and CDR2 from the germline V gene are SNHLY and FYNNEI. In nucleotides, the CDR3 is TGTGCTCTGCCCAGAGGCAGGGGGCTAGCTAACTATGGCTACACCTTC. This translates into CALPRGRGLANYGYTF.

This clonotype was picked up a small number of times. V is TRBV11-2 and J is TRBJ2-5; weak D call: TRBD1 (5 bases). CDR1 and CDR2 (germline): SGHAT, FQNNGV. Trimming removed 7 bases at V and 7 bases at J, with 19 bases between. The CDR3 has 14 residues. CDR3 residues: CASTQMDNPRTQYF. The CDR3 DNA reads as TGTGCCAGCACCCAGATGGACAACCCTCGGACCCAGTACTTC. The complete variable domain, with remaining parts taken from reference TRBV11-2 and TRBJ2-5, reads EAGVAQSPRYKIIEKRQSVAFWCNPISGHATLYWYQQILGQGPKLLIQFQNNGVVDDSQLPKDRFSAERLKGVDSTLKIQPAKLEDSAVYLCASTQMDNPRTQYFGPGTRLLVL.

This clonotype appeared many times. The V call is TRBV20-1, the J call TRBJ2-7; TRBD1 agrees at 10 bases. The V and J ends lost 3 bases and 4 bases, in that order; junction bases with no gene match: 6. Germline loops: CDR1 DFQATT, CDR2 SNEGSKA (reference sequence). The CDR3 contains 14 residues. The CDR3 sequence is CSASLGQGTYEQYF. The CDR3 DNA follows: TGCAGTGCTAGTTTGGGACAGGGGACTTACGAGCAGTACTTC.

In this sample, this clonotype turned up a few times. A much larger clone lies one base from this, so it may be a read error. This chain uses TRBV11-2 with TRBJ2-2, with D perhaps TRBD2 (5 bases). Germline V CDR1 and CDR2: SGHAT, FQNNGV. The CDR3 spans 12 residues. The CDR3 sequence is CASSFLGRELSF. CDR3 coding DNA: TGTGCCAGCAGCTTTCTCGGAAGGGAGCTGTCTTTT.

A word on this clonotype: This may arise from a read error, as a much more abundant clone is one base away. The V gene is TRBV9, the J gene TRBJ1-1; D call uncertain. The CDR3 loop spans 14 amino acids. Germline loops: CDR1 SGDLS, CDR2 YYNGEE. Trimming removed 4 bases at V and 6 bases at J, with 16 bases between. The CDR3 loop reads CASSPQWVGSEAFF. CDR3 nucleotides: TGTGCCAGCAGCCCACAATGGGTAGGGTCTGAAGCTTTCTTT. Supplemented by reference TRBV9 and TRBJ1-1, the full variable domain reads DSGVTQTPKHLITATGQRVTLRCSPRSGDLSVYWYQQSLDQGLQFLIQYYNGEERAKGNILERFSAQQFPDLHSELNLSSLELGDSALYFCASSPQWVGSEAFFGQGTRLTVV.

The table lists this clonotype with many counts. A much larger clonotype is one base distant, so this may be a read error. V and J are TRBV12-3 or TRBV12-4 and TRBJ2-2; the D is unclear. CDR3 length: 12 residues. Between the trimmed V and J ends, which lost 2 bases and 7 bases, there was a span of 5 bases. The CDR3 loop is CASSLWGGELFF. The CDR3 nucleotides are TGTGCCAGCAGTTTATGGGGCGGGGAGCTGTTTTTT.

Ten or more counts support this clonotype. The J gene is TRBJ2-3, the V gene TRBV6-1; the match to TRBD2 covers 8 bases. CDR3 length equals 15 residues. The ends lost 6 bases at V and 0 bases at J; junction bases unmatched: 5. The V gene's germline CDR1 is MNHNS and CDR2 SASEGT. CDR3 sequence (DNA): TGTGCCAGCAGGGAAACTAGCGGTAGCACAGATACGCAGTATTTT. Translated, it gives CASRETSGSTDTQYF.

There are many counts of this clonotype. The genes are TRBV27 and TRBJ1-1; D is unclear. The CDR3 spans 15 residues. Germline CDR1 reads MNHEY; CDR2 reads SMNVEV (reference sequence). The germline V and J ends were trimmed by 4 bases and 0 bases, with 12 bases remaining between them. CDR3 in amino acids: CASSSYRTVNTEAFF. The DNA of the CDR3 is TGTGCCAGCAGTTCATATAGGACGGTGAACACTGAAGCTTTCTTT.